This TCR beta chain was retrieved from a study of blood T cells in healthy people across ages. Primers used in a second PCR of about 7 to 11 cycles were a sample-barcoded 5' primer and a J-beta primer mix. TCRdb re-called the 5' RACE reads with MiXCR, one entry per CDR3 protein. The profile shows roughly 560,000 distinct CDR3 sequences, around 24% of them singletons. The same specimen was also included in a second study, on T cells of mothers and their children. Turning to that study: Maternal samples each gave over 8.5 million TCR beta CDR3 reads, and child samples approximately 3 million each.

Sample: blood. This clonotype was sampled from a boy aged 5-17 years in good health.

CDR3 protein: CATSDRSRNGPTGELFF. The CDR3 DNA follows: TGTGCCACCAGTGACCGCAGTCGTAACGGTCCAACCGGGGAGCTGTTTTTT. The genes are TRBV24-1 and TRBJ2-2; D uncertain. In germline, CDR1 is KGHDR, CDR2 SFDVKD. This CDR3 has 17 residues. With 4 bases removed from V and 5 bases from J, the gap between germline ends came to 19 bases.